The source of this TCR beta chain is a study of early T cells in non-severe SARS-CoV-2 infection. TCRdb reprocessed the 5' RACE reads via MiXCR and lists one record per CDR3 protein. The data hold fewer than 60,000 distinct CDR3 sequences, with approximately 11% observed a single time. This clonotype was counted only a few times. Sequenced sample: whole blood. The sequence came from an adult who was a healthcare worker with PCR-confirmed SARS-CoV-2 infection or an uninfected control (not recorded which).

The CDR3 bases are TGTGCCAGCCTTCCAGGGGCCGAAAGCAATCAGCCCCAGCATTTT. It translates to CASLPGAESNQPQHF. V gene TRBV27 combines with J gene TRBJ1-5; a weak D match, TRBD1 (6 bases). This CDR3 has 15 amino acids. V was trimmed by 8 bases and J by 1 base, leaving 15 bases between them. The V gene's germline CDR1 is MNHEY and CDR2 SMNVEV (reference sequence).